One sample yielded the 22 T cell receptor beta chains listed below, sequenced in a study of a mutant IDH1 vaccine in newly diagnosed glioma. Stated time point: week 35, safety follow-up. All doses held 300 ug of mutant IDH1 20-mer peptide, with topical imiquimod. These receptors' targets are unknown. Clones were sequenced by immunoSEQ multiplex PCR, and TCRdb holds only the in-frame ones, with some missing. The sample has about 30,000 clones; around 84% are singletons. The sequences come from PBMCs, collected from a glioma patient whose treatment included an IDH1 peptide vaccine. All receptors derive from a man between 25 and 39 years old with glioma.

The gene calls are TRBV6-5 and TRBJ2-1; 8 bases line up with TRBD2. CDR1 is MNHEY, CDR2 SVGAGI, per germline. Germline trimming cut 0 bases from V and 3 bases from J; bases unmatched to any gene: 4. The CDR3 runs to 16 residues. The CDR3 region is CASSYSWLAGYNEQFF. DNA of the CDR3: TGTGCCAGCAGTTACTCGTGGCTAGCGGGCTACAATGAGCAGTTCTTC.

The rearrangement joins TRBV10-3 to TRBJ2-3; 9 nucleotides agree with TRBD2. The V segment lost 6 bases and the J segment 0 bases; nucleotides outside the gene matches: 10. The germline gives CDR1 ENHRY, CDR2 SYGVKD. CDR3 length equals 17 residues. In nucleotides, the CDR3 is TGTGCCATCAGACAAGAACCGGGACTAGCTAGCACAGATACGCAGTATTTT. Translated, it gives CAIRQEPGLASTDTQYF.

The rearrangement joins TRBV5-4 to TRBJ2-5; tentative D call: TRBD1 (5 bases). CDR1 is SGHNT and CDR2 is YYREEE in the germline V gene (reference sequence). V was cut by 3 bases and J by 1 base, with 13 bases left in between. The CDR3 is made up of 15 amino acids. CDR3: CASSSKETAQETQYF. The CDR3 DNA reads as TGTGCCAGCAGCTCGAAGGAGACAGCCCAAGAGACCCAGTACTTC. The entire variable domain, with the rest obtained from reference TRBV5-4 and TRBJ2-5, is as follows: ETGVTQSPTHLIKTRGQQVTLRCSSQSGHNTVSWYQQALGQGPQFIFQYYREEENGRGNFPPRFSGLQFPNYSSELNVNALELDDSALYLCASSSKETAQETQYFGPGTRLLVL.

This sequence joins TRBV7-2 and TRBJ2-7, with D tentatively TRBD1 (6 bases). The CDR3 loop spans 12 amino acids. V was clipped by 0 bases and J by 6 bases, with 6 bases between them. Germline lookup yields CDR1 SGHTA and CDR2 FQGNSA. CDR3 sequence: CASSLARGEQYF. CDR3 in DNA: TGTGCCAGCAGCTTAGCCAGGGGCGAGCAGTACTTC.

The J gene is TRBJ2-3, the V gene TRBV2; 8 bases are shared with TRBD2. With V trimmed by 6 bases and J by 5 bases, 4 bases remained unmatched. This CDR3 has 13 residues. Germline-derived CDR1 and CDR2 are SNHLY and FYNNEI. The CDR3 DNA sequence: TGTGCCAGCAGCGGGAGGGAGGGAGATACGCAGTATTTT. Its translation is CASSGREGDTQYF.

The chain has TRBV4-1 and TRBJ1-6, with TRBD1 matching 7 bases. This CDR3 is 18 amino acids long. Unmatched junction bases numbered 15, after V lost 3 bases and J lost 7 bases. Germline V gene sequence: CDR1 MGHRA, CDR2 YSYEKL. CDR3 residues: CASSHPQGVPGGNSPLHF. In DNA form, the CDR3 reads TGCGCCAGCAGCCATCCCCAGGGGGTGCCAGGGGGGAATTCACCCCTCCACTTT.

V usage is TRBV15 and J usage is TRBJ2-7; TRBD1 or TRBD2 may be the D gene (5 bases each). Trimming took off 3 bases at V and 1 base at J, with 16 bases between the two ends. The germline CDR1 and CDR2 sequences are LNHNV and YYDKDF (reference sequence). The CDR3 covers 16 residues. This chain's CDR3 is CATSRASGSRSYEQYF. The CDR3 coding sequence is TGTGCCACCAGCAGGGCCTCAGGGAGCCGTTCCTACGAGCAGTACTTC.

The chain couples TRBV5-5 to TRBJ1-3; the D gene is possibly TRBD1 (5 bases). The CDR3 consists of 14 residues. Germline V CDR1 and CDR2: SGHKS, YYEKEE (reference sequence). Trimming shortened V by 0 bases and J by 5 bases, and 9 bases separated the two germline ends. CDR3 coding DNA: TGTGCCAGCAGCTTGGAAGAGGGGAGAAACACCATATATTTT. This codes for CASSLEEGRNTIYF.

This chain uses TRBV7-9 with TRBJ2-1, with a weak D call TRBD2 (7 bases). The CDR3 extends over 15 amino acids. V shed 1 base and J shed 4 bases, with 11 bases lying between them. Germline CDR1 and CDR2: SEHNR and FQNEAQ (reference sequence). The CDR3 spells CASSLGTRGYNEQFF. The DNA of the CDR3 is TGTGCCAGCAGCTTAGGGACTAGGGGGTACAATGAGCAGTTCTTC.

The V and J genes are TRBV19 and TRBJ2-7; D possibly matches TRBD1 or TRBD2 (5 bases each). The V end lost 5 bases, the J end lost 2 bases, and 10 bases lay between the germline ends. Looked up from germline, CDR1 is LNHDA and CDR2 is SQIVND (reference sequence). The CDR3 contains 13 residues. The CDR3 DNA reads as TGTGCCAGTAGTGGGGACCCAACCTACGAGCAGTACTTC. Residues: CASSGDPTYEQYF.

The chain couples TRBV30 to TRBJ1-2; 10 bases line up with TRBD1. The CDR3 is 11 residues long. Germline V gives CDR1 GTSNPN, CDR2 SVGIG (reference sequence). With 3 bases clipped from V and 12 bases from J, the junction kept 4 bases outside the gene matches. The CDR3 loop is CAWRGTGEDTF. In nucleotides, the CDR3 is TGTGCCTGGAGGGGGACAGGGGAAGACACCTTC. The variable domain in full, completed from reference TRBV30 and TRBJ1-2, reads SQTIHQWPATLVQPVGSPLSLECTVEGTSNPNLYWYRQAAGRGLQLLFYSVGIGQISSEVPQNLSASRPQDRQFILSSKKLLLSDSGFYLCAWRGTGEDTFGSGTRLTVV.

CDR3 amino acids: CASSGREYSTEAFF. CDR3 bases: TGCGCCAGCAGCGGTAGGGAATACAGCACTGAAGCTTTCTTT. The chain is built from TRBV5-1 and TRBJ1-1; D is unresolved. The length of the CDR3 is 14 residues. Trimming cost V 4 bases and J 4 bases, with 14 bases left between them. CDR1 SGHRS and CDR2 YFSETQ come from the germline V gene.

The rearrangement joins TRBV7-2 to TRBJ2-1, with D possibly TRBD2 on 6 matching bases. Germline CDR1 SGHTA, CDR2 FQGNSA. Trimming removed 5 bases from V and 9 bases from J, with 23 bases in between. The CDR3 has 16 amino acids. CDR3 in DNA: TGTGCCAGCAGCGCCCGACTAGGTACCCGAAGGGGTGAGCAGTTCTTC. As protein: CASSARLGTRRGEQFF.

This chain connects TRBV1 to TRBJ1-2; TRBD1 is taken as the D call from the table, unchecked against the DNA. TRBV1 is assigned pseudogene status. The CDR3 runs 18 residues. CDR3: CTSSHPKPLTGGNYGYTF. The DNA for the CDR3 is TGCACCAGCAGCCACCCGAAACCCTTGACAGGGGGAAACTATGGCTACACCTTC.

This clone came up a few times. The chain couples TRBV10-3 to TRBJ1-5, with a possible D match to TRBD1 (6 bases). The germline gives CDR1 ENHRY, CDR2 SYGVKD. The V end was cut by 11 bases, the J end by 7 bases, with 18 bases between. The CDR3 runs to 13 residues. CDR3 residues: CAAGLGARQPQHF. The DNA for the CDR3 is TGTGCCGCCGGACTGGGGGCCCGGCAGCCCCAGCATTTT.

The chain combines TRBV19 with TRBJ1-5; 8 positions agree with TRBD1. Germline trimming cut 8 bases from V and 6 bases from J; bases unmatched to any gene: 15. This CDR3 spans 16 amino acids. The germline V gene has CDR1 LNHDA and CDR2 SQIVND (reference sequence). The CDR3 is CASDRGQGGFTQPQHF. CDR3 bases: TGTGCCAGTGATAGAGGACAGGGAGGGTTCACTCAGCCCCAGCATTTT. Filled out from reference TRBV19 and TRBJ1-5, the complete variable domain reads DGGITQSPKYLFRKEGQNVTLSCEQNLNHDAMYWYRQDPGQGLRLIYYSQIVNDFQKGDIAEGYSVSREKKESFPLTVTSAQKNPTAFYLCASDRGQGGFTQPQHFGDGTRLSIL.

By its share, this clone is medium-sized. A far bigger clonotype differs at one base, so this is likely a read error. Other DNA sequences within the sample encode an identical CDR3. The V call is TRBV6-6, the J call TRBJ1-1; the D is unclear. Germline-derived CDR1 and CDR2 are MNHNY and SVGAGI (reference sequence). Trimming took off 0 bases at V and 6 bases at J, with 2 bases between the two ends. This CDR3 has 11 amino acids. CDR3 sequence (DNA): TGTGCCAGCAGTTACTCATCTGAAGCTTTCTTT. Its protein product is CASSYSSEAFF.

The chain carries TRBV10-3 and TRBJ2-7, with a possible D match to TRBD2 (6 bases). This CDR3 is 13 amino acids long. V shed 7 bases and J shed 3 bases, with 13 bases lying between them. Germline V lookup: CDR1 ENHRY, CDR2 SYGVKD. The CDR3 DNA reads TGTGCCATCAAGGGAGGTAGGGGCTACGAGCAGTACTTC. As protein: CAIKGGRGYEQYF.

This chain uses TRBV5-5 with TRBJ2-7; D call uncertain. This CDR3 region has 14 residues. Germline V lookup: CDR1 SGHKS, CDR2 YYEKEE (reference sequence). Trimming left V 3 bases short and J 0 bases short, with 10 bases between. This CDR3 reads CASSSGQSSYEQYF. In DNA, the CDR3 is TGTGCCAGCAGCTCGGGCCAAAGCTCCTACGAGCAGTACTTC.

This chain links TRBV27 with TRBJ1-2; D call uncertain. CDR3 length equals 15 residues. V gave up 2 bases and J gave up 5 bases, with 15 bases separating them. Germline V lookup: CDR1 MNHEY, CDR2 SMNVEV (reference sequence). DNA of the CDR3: TGTGCCAGCAGTTTAATGGCAGGCCCCGTTTATGGCTACACCTTC. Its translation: CASSLMAGPVYGYTF.

CDR3 sequence: CASSAGQGGTDTQYF. CDR3 nucleotides: TGCGCCAGCAGCGCCGGACAGGGTGGCACAGATACGCAGTATTTT. The rearrangement links TRBV5-1 to TRBJ2-3; the match to TRBD1 covers 8 bases. Germline V CDR1 and CDR2: SGHRS, YFSETQ. There are 15 residues in the CDR3. The ends lost 4 bases at V and 1 base at J; junction bases unmatched: 5.

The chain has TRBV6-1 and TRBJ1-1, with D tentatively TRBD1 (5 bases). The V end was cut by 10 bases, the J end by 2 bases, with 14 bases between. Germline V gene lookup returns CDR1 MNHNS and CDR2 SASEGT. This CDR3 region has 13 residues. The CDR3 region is CATRDDSNTEAFF. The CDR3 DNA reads TGTGCCACCCGCGATGACAGCAACACTGAAGCTTTCTTT.